The rows below give T cell receptor beta chains drawn from one sample of a study of blood T cells in healthy people across ages. TCRdb processed the 5' RACE reads anew with MiXCR; each CDR3 protein has one entry. The sample gives 600,000 to 850,000 distinct CDR3 sequences, 20% to 30% of which show up once; around 9.2% is in the top ten. The same data also went into a second study, on T cells of mothers and their children.

The sequenced sample was blood. The receptors come from a boy between 10 and 17 years old in good health. CDR3s leave out the opening cysteine and the closing phenylalanine or tryptophan. Each record gives: V gene, CDR3 protein.

TRBV28 | ASRPDRAGANVLT
TRBV7-8 | ASSLGAFVDNEQY
TRBV29-1 | SVEGGQGNTEAF
TRBV20-1 | SARESRTGGETQY
TRBV2 | ASSEAGAGAYNEQF
TRBV4-1 | ASSQETRGGYEQY
TRBV15 | ATSLQLGNIQY
TRBV19 | ASSEALNEKLF
TRBV5-1 | ASSFRDKSYEQY
TRBV24-1 | ATSDPPRREAQY
TRBV12-3/TRBV12-4 | ASSSSAGGGYT
TRBV11-2 | ASRRPGQGYEQY
TRBV4-3 | AGSQDLGQSYNEQF
TRBV18 | ASSPEAQATSGANVLT
TRBV12-3/TRBV12-4 | ASSFEGPVPEAF
TRBV10-3 | AISGIAGNTDTQY
TRBV3-1 | ASSQGLGEETQY
TRBV20-1 | SASRSAAETQY
TRBV7-9 | ASRLAVNDYSEQF
TRBV29-1 | SVEVPGAVSYGYT
TRBV3-1 | ASCRDASYEQY
TRBV3-1 | ASSQDSTVEETQY
TRBV2 | ASQRGGTQPQH
TRBV13 | ASSSTGEPLVSPLH
TRBV6-5 | ASSFRDRVREQY
TRBV27 | ASRDQGMGYT
TRBV6-1 | ASSDLPAGGNEQF
TRBV7-7 | ASSLVVGPKETQY
TRBV7-2 | ASSLSGGVDEQF
TRBV4-3 | ASSTGTSGFTDTQY
TRBV12-3/TRBV12-4 | ASTLGREDEKLF
TRBV6-5 | ASSYHGGRETSTDTQY